This TCR beta chain originates from a study of blood T cells in healthy people across ages. Study-level points and caveats: PBMCs were not sorted, which prevented a conclusive comparison of naive versus antigen-experienced cells.

A second PCR, run for about 6 to 12 cycles, used a sample-barcoded 5' primer plus a J-beta primer mix. TCRdb re-derived calls from the 5' RACE reads in MiXCR, one entry per CDR3 protein. The sample yields 800,000 or so distinct CDR3 sequences, 25% seen once. Each sample had at least 7 million PBMCs isolated. This clonotype was seen a few times. Its antigen is as yet unknown. Germline V gene sequence: CDR1 LGHNA, CDR2 YSLEER. The CDR3 loop spans 17 amino acids. After removal of 0 bases from V and 4 bases from J, the junction contained 7 bases not matched to a gene. These data also featured in a second study, about T cells of mothers and their children. This second study notes: Mother-child pairs who were related displayed a slightly higher overlap than unrelated pairs, a difference that was non-significant.

The sequenced sample was blood. The TCR comes from a boy aged 5-17 years in good health. The chain links TRBV4-3 to TRBJ2-2; 8 nucleotides line up with TRBD1. The CDR3 protein is CASSQDMTGAGTGELFF. DNA of the CDR3: TGCGCCAGCAGCCAAGATATGACAGGGGCGGGCACCGGGGAGCTGTTTTTT.